This T cell receptor beta chain was identified in a study of blood T cell repertoires in COVID-19. The overall study: The cDNA or gDNA used as material had been derived from T cells, B-cell-depleted T cells, or PBMCs.

Germline V gene lookup returns CDR1 LNHNV and CDR2 YYDKDF (reference sequence). V lost 0 bases to trimming and J lost 7 bases, with 7 bases between them. This CDR3 has 14 residues. Clones were sequenced by immunoSEQ multiplex PCR, and TCRdb holds only the in-frame ones, with some missing. Altogether some 270,000 clones are present, more than 75% being singletons, with the ten largest covering 5.5% to 6.5%. This receptor was taken from a woman older than 75 with COVID-19, enrolled during active disease. The rearrangement links TRBV15 to TRBJ1-6; D gene ambiguous. The sequencing input was peripheral blood. CDR3 loop: CATSREIKNSPLHF. The CDR3 region has the DNA TGTGCCACCAGCAGAGAAATCAAAAATTCACCCCTCCACTTT.